The 31 T cell receptor beta chains given below trace back to one sample, sequenced in a study of CD8 T cells in Susac syndrome. With random hexamers, about 0.45 to 1 ug RNA was reverse transcribed. A single record per CDR3 protein comes from TCRdb applying MiXCR to the immunoSEQ multiplex PCR reads. The table has roughly 110,000 distinct CDR3 sequences, less than 95% seen once. The sequenced material came from CD8+ T cells from PBMCs. The origin of the receptors is a human donor with Susac syndrome.

V and J are TRBV2 and TRBJ2-7; 8 nucleotides align to TRBD1. The V and J ends lost 6 bases and 4 bases, in that order; junction bases with no gene match: 8. The germline V gene has CDR1 SNHLY and CDR2 FYNNEI. The CDR3 loop spans 14 amino acids. Here the CDR3 reads CASRATGARYEQYF. The CDR3 DNA sequence: TGTGCCAGCAGAGCGACAGGGGCCAGATACGAGCAGTACTTC.

V is TRBV3-1 and J is TRBJ2-1, with 10 positions matching TRBD2. With V trimmed by 3 bases and J by 3 bases, 5 bases remained unmatched. The length of the CDR3 is 16 residues. From germline, CDR1 is LGHDT and CDR2 YNNKEL (reference sequence). The CDR3 DNA sequence: TGTGCCAGCAGCCATACCTTAGCGGGGGGCTACAATGAGCAGTTCTTC. Amino acid sequence: CASSHTLAGGYNEQFF.

The chain carries TRBV12-3 or TRBV12-4 and TRBJ2-1, with 7 nucleotides matching TRBD2. The CDR3 totals 14 residues. With 0 bases clipped from V and 7 bases from J, the junction kept 3 bases outside the gene matches. The CDR3 bases are TGTGCCAGCAGTTTAGCGGGGGGGTCGAATGAGCAGTTCTTC. Its protein is CASSLAGGSNEQFF.

The chain employs TRBV9 and TRBJ1-1; no reliable D call. The CDR3 runs to 17 residues. The V gene's germline CDR1 is SGDLS and CDR2 YYNGEE. V lost 0 bases, J lost 4 bases, and 19 bases lay in between. The CDR3 here is CASSVDGSLALTTEAFF. CDR3 nucleotide sequence: TGTGCCAGCAGCGTAGACGGCTCCCTCGCCTTGACCACTGAAGCTTTCTTT.

The V and J genes are TRBV10-2 and TRBJ2-7, with 8 bases lining up with TRBD2. Germline V gives CDR1 WSHSY, CDR2 SAAADI. This CDR3 has 14 amino acids. V was pared by 6 bases and J by 2 bases, with 6 bases of the junction left unmatched. The CDR3 coding sequence is TGCGCCAGCAGGGGGCGGGGGGACACCTACGAGCAGTACTTC. It translates to CASRGRGDTYEQYF.

The chain links TRBV9 to TRBJ1-5; possible D gene TRBD1, 6 bases. The CDR3 covers 15 residues. V gave up 4 bases and J gave up 8 bases, with 19 bases separating them. Germline V gives CDR1 SGDLS, CDR2 YYNGEE. DNA of the CDR3: TGTGCCAGCAGCCCCGGGGGCCGGGGGGGTGAGCCCCAGCATTTT. This encodes CASSPGGRGGEPQHF.

V usage is TRBV6-2 or TRBV6-3 and J usage is TRBJ1-1; maybe TRBD1 (5 bases). CDR1 and CDR2 from the germline V gene are MNHEY and SVGEGT. The CDR3 has 14 amino acids. The V and J ends lost 4 bases and 5 bases respectively, with 14 bases between them. The CDR3 sequence: CASSSHLGDTEAFF. In DNA, the CDR3 is TGTGCCAGCAGTTCACACCTAGGGGATACTGAAGCTTTCTTT.

The J gene is TRBJ2-1, the V gene TRBV15; the D gene is possibly TRBD2 (6 bases). Deletions cut 3 bases from V and 4 bases from J, with 13 bases between. The V gene's germline CDR1 is LNHNV and CDR2 YYDKDF (reference sequence). The CDR3 contains 15 residues. The CDR3 is CATSSLLAGYNEQFF. The CDR3 DNA is TGTGCCACCAGCAGTCTTTTGGCGGGGTACAATGAGCAGTTCTTC.

The chain has TRBV4-1 and TRBJ2-3, with 11 positions matching TRBD2. Germline CDR1 is MGHRA and CDR2 is YSYEKL. V lost 2 bases, J lost 2 bases, and 3 bases stayed unmatched. The CDR3 has 16 amino acids. CDR3 loop: CASSQPLAGATDTQYF. As DNA, the CDR3 is TGCGCCAGCAGCCAACCACTAGCGGGGGCCACAGATACGCAGTATTTT.

The chain couples TRBV27 to TRBJ2-4; D is possibly TRBD1 or TRBD2 (5 bases each). Trimming shortened V by 4 bases and J by 9 bases, and 13 bases separated the two germline ends. CDR3 size: 13 residues. Germline CDR1 MNHEY, CDR2 SMNVEV (reference sequence). For the CDR3, the DNA is TGTGCCAGCAGTTGGGGGTGGGGGAGCATTCAGTACTTC. It encodes CASSWGWGSIQYF.

The chain links TRBV9 to TRBJ2-2, with D possibly TRBD1 on 5 matching bases. The V gene's germline CDR1 is SGDLS and CDR2 YYNGEE. V was shortened by 3 bases and J by 4 bases, with 13 bases between the two germline ends. The CDR3 is made up of 15 amino acids. The CDR3 DNA reads TGTGCCAGCAGCGCCCAGGGTTCCGGCACCGGGGAGCTGTTTTTT. Translation gives CASSAQGSGTGELFF.

The chain recombines TRBV9 with TRBJ2-1, with a tentative D call TRBD2 (5 bases). This CDR3 is 12 amino acids long. Germline V gives CDR1 SGDLS, CDR2 YYNGEE. Trimming took off 3 bases at V and 9 bases at J, with 10 bases between the two ends. CDR3 amino acids: CASSGLAGEQFF. In DNA, the CDR3 is TGTGCCAGCAGCGGGCTAGCCGGTGAGCAGTTCTTC.

J is TRBJ2-1 and V is TRBV29-1; weak D call: TRBD2 (6 bases). This CDR3 contains 15 residues. Germline V CDR1 and CDR2: SQVTM, ANQGSEA. V was trimmed by 5 bases and J by 0 bases, leaving 14 bases between them. CDR3 coding DNA: TGCAGCGTTCCCGCCCGGGGGAGCTCCTACAATGAGCAGTTCTTC. As protein: CSVPARGSSYNEQFF.

The chain has TRBV20-1 and TRBJ2-7; TRBD2 is a possible D gene (5 bases). Germline-derived CDR1 and CDR2 are DFQATT and SNEGSKA (reference sequence). V was trimmed by 1 base and J by 1 base, leaving 11 bases between them. The CDR3 is 14 amino acids. In nucleotides, the CDR3 is TGCAGTGCTAGAGGACGGACTCATTCCTACGAGCAGTACTTC. Its protein is CSARGRTHSYEQYF.

CDR3 protein: CASSQEADWNTEAFF. In nucleotides, the CDR3 is TGCGCCAGCAGCCAAGAGGCAGACTGGAACACTGAAGCTTTCTTT. The chain employs TRBV4-3 and TRBJ1-1; D call uncertain. CDR1 LGHNA and CDR2 YSLEER come from the germline V gene. The germline V and J ends were trimmed by 0 bases and 1 base, with 9 bases remaining between them. This CDR3 is built from 15 residues.

The DNA of the CDR3 is TGTGCCAGCAGTTTTAACCCGACCGAGCAGTACTTC. It yields the protein CASSFNPTEQYF. J is TRBJ2-7 and V is TRBV12-3 or TRBV12-4; D is ambiguous. The V and J ends lost 3 bases and 6 bases respectively, with 9 bases between them. There are 12 residues in the CDR3.

This chain connects TRBV5-1 to TRBJ2-7; D unclear. Between the trimmed V and J ends, which lost 0 bases and 3 bases, there was a span of 10 bases. There are 14 residues in the CDR3. Germline values: CDR1 SGHRS, CDR2 YFSETQ. The CDR3 nucleotides are TGCGCCAGCAGCTTGGCCACTTCCGGCTACGAGCAGTACTTC. It encodes CASSLATSGYEQYF.

This clonotype ranks as medium-sized (0.01 to 0.1%). V is TRBV7-6 and J is TRBJ2-7, with D perhaps matching TRBD2 (7 bases). Germline V gene lookup returns CDR1 SGHVS and CDR2 FNYEAQ. CDR3 size: 13 residues. The germline V and J ends were trimmed by 3 bases and 5 bases, with 11 bases remaining between them. Here the CDR3 DNA reads TGTGCCAGCAGCTTGGGGGGGGCCAACGAGCAGTACTTC. Translation gives CASSLGGANEQYF.

J is TRBJ1-2 and V is TRBV2, with D possibly TRBD1 on 5 matching bases. Germline assignment: CDR1 SNHLY and CDR2 FYNNEI. V lost 0 bases and J 2 bases, leaving 10 bases between the germline ends. The CDR3 loop spans 15 amino acids. Here the CDR3 reads CASSEARVNNYGYTF. CDR3 coding DNA: TGTGCCAGCAGTGAAGCCAGGGTGAACAACTATGGCTACACCTTC.

This clonotype was counted a single time. The J gene is TRBJ2-7, the V gene TRBV12-3 or TRBV12-4; 9 positions agree with TRBD2. After removal of 8 bases from V and 7 bases from J, the junction contained 9 bases not matched to a gene. CDR3 length: 13 amino acids. CDR3 in amino acids: CASGGLALGEQYF. In DNA, the CDR3 is TGTGCCAGCGGTGGACTAGCGCTGGGGGAGCAGTACTTC.

The count of this clonotype is one. The J gene is TRBJ2-7, the V gene TRBV11-3; D is ambiguous. Trimming cost V 6 bases and J 3 bases, with 9 bases left between them. CDR1 and CDR2 from the germline V gene are SGHNT and YENEEA. The CDR3 loop spans 12 amino acids. CDR3 protein: CASRPVGYEQYF. As DNA, the CDR3 is TGTGCCAGCAGACCTGTGGGCTACGAGCAGTACTTC.

V gene TRBV3-1 combines with J gene TRBJ1-4; possibly TRBD1 for D (6 bases). Between the trimmed V and J ends, which lost 3 bases and 3 bases, there was a span of 14 bases. This CDR3 contains 16 residues. Germline V gene sequence: CDR1 LGHDT, CDR2 YNNKEL (reference sequence). The CDR3 DNA reads TGTGCCAGCAGCCATGCCCGACAGGCACCTAATGAAAAACTGTTTTTT. Translation: CASSHARQAPNEKLFF.

The genes are TRBV4-1 and TRBJ2-2; D might be TRBD1 or TRBD2, each matching 7 bases. Trimming removed 0 bases at V and 5 bases at J, with 13 bases between. CDR3 length: 16 amino acids. Germline CDR1 MGHRA, CDR2 YSYEKL. The CDR3 loop is CASSQDHQGGTGELFF. The CDR3 DNA reads TGCGCCAGCAGCCAAGATCACCAGGGGGGGACCGGGGAGCTGTTTTTT.

For the CDR3, the DNA is TGTGCCAGCAGTTCCGGGACGGTGGGCTACGAGCAGTACTTC. Protein product: CASSSGTVGYEQYF. V usage is TRBV27 and J usage is TRBJ2-7, with D tentatively TRBD1 or TRBD2 (5 bases each). The CDR3 loop spans 14 amino acids. Trimming cost V 4 bases and J 3 bases, with 13 bases left between them. Germline V lookup: CDR1 MNHEY, CDR2 SMNVEV (reference sequence).

The V gene is TRBV9, the J gene TRBJ1-6; D not certain. The CDR3 spans 16 residues. V was cut by 0 bases and J by 7 bases, with 14 bases left in between. Germline loops: CDR1 SGDLS, CDR2 YYNGEE. The CDR3 DNA sequence: TGTGCCAGCAGCGTAGAGGTGTCAGTCCAAAATTCACCCCTCCACTTT. It encodes CASSVEVSVQNSPLHF.

This rearrangement joins TRBV3-1 to TRBJ2-6; D uncertain. Trimming took 4 bases from V and 4 from J, leaving 14 bases between them. The CDR3 runs to 16 residues. Germline-derived CDR1 and CDR2 are LGHDT and YNNKEL (reference sequence). In DNA, the CDR3 is TGTGCCAGCAGCCCGACCCCGACGGAAGGGGCCAACGTCCTGACTTTC. Protein sequence: CASSPTPTEGANVLTF.

Written as DNA, the CDR3 is TGTGCCAGCAGCGTTCAGGGGGCGCGGGGCGGGGAGCTGTTTTTT. Its translation: CASSVQGARGGELFF. This chain links TRBV9 with TRBJ2-2; the match to TRBD1 covers 8 bases. Germline assignment: CDR1 SGDLS and CDR2 YYNGEE. V gave up 2 bases and J gave up 7 bases; unmatched junction bases: 7. The CDR3 is 15 residues long.

V is TRBV7-9 and J is TRBJ2-1, with 10 bases lining up with TRBD1. After removal of 5 bases from V and 1 base from J, the junction contained 5 bases not matched to a gene. Per the germline V gene, CDR1 is SEHNR and CDR2 is FQNEAQ (reference sequence). The CDR3 is 16 amino acids. DNA of the CDR3: TGTGCCAGCAGCCTGTCGGGACAGGGGTCCTACAATGAGCAGTTCTTC. Its translation: CASSLSGQGSYNEQFF.

This chain links TRBV12-3 or TRBV12-4 with TRBJ2-2, with 9 bases lining up with TRBD1. The CDR3 covers 13 residues. Trimming removed 6 bases from V and 6 bases from J; junction bases left unmatched: 2. The CDR3 sequence: CASSRQGAGELFF. The DNA for the CDR3 is TGTGCCAGCAGCCGACAGGGGGCCGGGGAGCTGTTTTTT.

For this clonotype: At one end the junction does not follow the germline gene, possibly because of a read error. The chain links TRBV25-1 to TRBJ1-1; D gene uncertain. Germline V gene lookup returns CDR1 MGHDK and CDR2 SYGVNS. The CDR3 covers 12 residues. CDR3 sequence (DNA): TGTGCCAGCAGTGCCGGGAACGCTGAAGCTTTCTTT. This encodes CASSAGNAEAFF.

The gene calls are TRBV12-5 and TRBJ2-5; 7 bases are shared with TRBD1. The CDR3 sequence is 15 residues long. In germline, CDR1 is LGHNT, CDR2 FRNRAP. J lost 2 bases, V lost 1 base, and 4 bases had no gene match. The CDR3 DNA follows: TGTGCTAGTGGTTTGGGGGACAGAATACAAGAGACCCAGTACTTC. Encoded protein: CASGLGDRIQETQYF.